The next 23 T cell receptor beta chains were all read from a single sample in a study of OX40 agonist ivuxolimab in advanced cancers. The table came from immunoSEQ multiplex PCR; TCRdb's copy has only in-frame clones and leaves some out. The sample holds tens of thousands of clones, approximately 90% seen once. Sequenced material: CD4+ or CD8+ T cells sorted from blood, taken in a trial of the OX40 agonist ivuxolimab. These receptors were collected from an adult with an advanced solid tumor such as melanoma, head and neck, liver or kidney cancer.

The chain employs TRBV5-1 and TRBJ2-3, with 9 bases fitting TRBD1. V lost 4 bases and J lost 4; bases outside the gene matches: 7. The germline V gene has CDR1 SGHRS and CDR2 YFSETQ. CDR3 length equals 15 residues. The CDR3 sequence is CASSPDRGGPDTQYF. The CDR3 region has the DNA TGCGCCAGCAGCCCGGACAGGGGCGGGCCAGATACGCAGTATTTT.

CDR3 in amino acids: CASSPMGGRGTDTQYF. CDR3 coding DNA: TGCGCCAGCAGCCCAATGGGGGGGCGGGGAACAGATACGCAGTATTTT. The chain has TRBV5-1 and TRBJ2-3; TRBD2 is a possible D gene (7 bases). This CDR3 comprises 16 residues. Between the trimmed V and J ends, which lost 4 bases and 3 bases, there was a span of 18 bases. Germline CDR1 is SGHRS and CDR2 is YFSETQ.

DNA of the CDR3: TGTGCCAGCAGCGTATCTCCCGGGGAGCTGTTTTTT. Encoded protein: CASSVSPGELFF. V and J are TRBV9 and TRBJ2-2, with D hard to call. Per the germline V gene, CDR1 is SGDLS and CDR2 is YYNGEE. The V gene lost 1 base and the J gene lost 6 bases, with 4 bases spanning the gap. There are 12 residues in the CDR3.

The chain has TRBV7-9 and TRBJ1-5; possibly TRBD1 for D (5 bases). The CDR3 contains 14 residues. CDR1 and CDR2 from the germline V gene are SEHNR and FQNEAQ (reference sequence). The V end lost 3 bases, the J end lost 4 bases, and 10 bases lay between the germline ends. In DNA form, the CDR3 reads TGTGCCAGCAGCTTCGACAGAGTAAATCAGCCCCAGCATTTT. This encodes CASSFDRVNQPQHF.

The chain combines TRBV18 with TRBJ2-5; 9 bases map to TRBD1. Germline CDR1 is KGHSH and CDR2 is LQKENI. Trimming at V came to 1 base and at J to 5 bases, leaving 5 bases not matched to a gene. The CDR3 loop spans 15 amino acids. The DNA of the CDR3 is TGTGCCAGCTCACCACGGGGACAGGGATTGGAGACCCAGTACTTC. Translated, it gives CASSPRGQGLETQYF.

V is TRBV11-3 and J is TRBJ2-1, with TRBD2 identical over 7 bases. The V segment lost 0 bases and the J segment 9 bases; nucleotides outside the gene matches: 11. The CDR3 spans 16 residues. Germline values: CDR1 SGHNT, CDR2 YENEEA. The CDR3 region has the DNA TGTGCCAGCAGCTTAGAATCGGGGTGGGCGGGGGTTGAGCAGTTCTTC. It is translated as CASSLESGWAGVEQFF. Using reference TRBV11-3 and TRBJ2-1 for the parts outside the CDR3, the full variable domain is EAGVVQSPRYKIIEKKQPVAFWCNPISGHNTLYWYLQNLGQGPELLIRYENEEAVDDSQLPKDRFSAERLKGVDSTLKIQPAELGDSAVYLCASSLESGWAGVEQFFGPGTRLTVL.

This clone was picked up one time. The chain joins TRBV28 to TRBJ2-2; unclear D gene. CDR1 is MDHEN, CDR2 SYDVKM, per germline. The CDR3 totals 14 residues. V lost 1 base and J 7 bases, leaving 10 bases between the germline ends. In nucleotides, the CDR3 is TGTGCCAGCAGTTTATATCGGGTTCGCGGGGAGCTGTTTTTT. Protein product: CASSLYRVRGELFF.

The chain combines TRBV28 with TRBJ1-4, with TRBD1 identical over 8 bases. Germline CDR1 MDHEN, CDR2 SYDVKM. V trimming: 0 bases; J trimming: 3 bases; junction bases outside the gene matches: 0. There are 15 residues in the CDR3. For the CDR3, the DNA is TGTGCCAGCAGTTTATGGGGACAGGCTAATGAAAAACTGTTTTTT. This gives the protein CASSLWGQANEKLFF.

The rearrangement links TRBV19 to TRBJ1-4; perhaps TRBD1 as D (5 bases). The CDR3 runs to 16 residues. CDR1 and CDR2 from the germline V gene are LNHDA and SQIVND (reference sequence). V was pared by 9 bases and J by 3 bases, with 20 bases between. CDR3 coding DNA: TGTGCCAGGGGGTCCGGGGAGGGGATTGCTAATGAAAAACTGTTTTTT. Its protein is CARGSGEGIANEKLFF.

The chain carries TRBV6-5 and TRBJ1-3, with D unresolved. Germline-derived CDR1 and CDR2 are MNHEY and SVGAGI. Trimming pared 2 bases from V and 0 bases from J, leaving 8 bases between. This CDR3 has 15 residues. CDR3 region: CASSYGGFSGNTIYF. The DNA of the CDR3 is TGTGCCAGCAGTTACGGCGGATTCTCTGGAAACACCATATATTTT.

This clone is a singleton in its sample. The J gene is TRBJ2-2, the V gene TRBV9, with D uncertain. V lost 0 bases and J 5 bases, leaving 8 bases between the germline ends. This CDR3 has 14 residues. CDR1 and CDR2 (germline): SGDLS, YYNGEE. DNA of the CDR3: TGTGCCAGCAGCGTAGAAGTTTATACCGGGGAGCTGTTTTTT. Translation: CASSVEVYTGELFF. Combining the CDR3 with reference TRBV9 and TRBJ2-2 gives the whole variable domain DSGVTQTPKHLITATGQRVTLRCSPRSGDLSVYWYQQSLDQGLQFLIQYYNGEERAKGNILERFSAQQFPDLHSELNLSSLELGDSALYFCASSVEVYTGELFFGEGSRLTVL.

V and J are TRBV5-1 and TRBJ2-3; D gene uncertain. V was pared by 8 bases and J by 0 bases, with 7 bases between. This CDR3 region has 12 residues. The germline gives CDR1 SGHRS, CDR2 YFSETQ. The DNA for the CDR3 is TGCGCCAGTTACATCAGCACAGATACGCAGTATTTT. Its translation is CASYISTDTQYF.

The chain recombines TRBV5-1 with TRBJ2-1; TRBD1 or TRBD2 may be the D gene (6 bases each). Trimming left V 5 bases short and J 8 bases short, with 14 bases between. Germline CDR1 SGHRS, CDR2 YFSETQ. The CDR3 covers 13 residues. The CDR3 bases are TGCGCCAGCAGGGGGGCGGAGGGAGATGAGCAGTTCTTC. This translates into CASRGAEGDEQFF.

The chain has TRBV5-5 and TRBJ2-3; D is ambiguous. From germline, CDR1 is SGHKS and CDR2 YYEKEE (reference sequence). CDR3 length: 14 residues. V lost 3 bases to trimming and J lost 3 bases, with 11 bases between them. CDR3 residues: CASSSLGATDTQYF. Here the CDR3 DNA reads TGTGCCAGCAGCTCTCTCGGAGCGACAGATACGCAGTATTTT.

The genes are TRBV18 and TRBJ2-7, with D possibly being TRBD1 or TRBD2 (5 bases each). Per the germline V gene, CDR1 is KGHSH and CDR2 is LQKENI. The CDR3 covers 15 residues. Deletions cut 3 bases from V and 3 bases from J, with 15 bases between. The CDR3 here is CASSPQGFGDYEQYF. CDR3 bases: TGTGCCAGCTCACCTCAGGGTTTCGGGGACTACGAGCAGTACTTC.

The chain joins TRBV30 to TRBJ2-4; D is undetermined. V shed 3 bases and J shed 12 bases, with 12 bases lying between them. The CDR3 is 11 residues long. Germline loops: CDR1 GTSNPN, CDR2 SVGIG (reference sequence). The CDR3: CAWSISKNQYF. The CDR3 DNA sequence: TGTGCCTGGAGCATATCCAAGAATCAGTACTTC.

J is TRBJ2-3 and V is TRBV5-4; perhaps TRBD2 as D (5 bases). The germline V and J ends were trimmed by 2 bases and 0 bases, with 13 bases remaining between them. The CDR3 has 16 residues. Germline CDR1 SGHNT, CDR2 YYREEE (reference sequence). The CDR3 sequence: CASSFYLGGSTDTQYF. The DNA of the CDR3 is TGTGCCAGCAGCTTTTATCTAGGCGGGAGCACAGATACGCAGTATTTT.

The chain is built from TRBV5-1 and TRBJ2-7; 8 positions agree with TRBD1. The J segment lost 1 base and the V segment lost 5 bases, leaving 8 bases of the junction unmatched. CDR3 length equals 15 residues. The germline V gene has CDR1 SGHRS and CDR2 YFSETQ. This chain's CDR3 is CASSFRQGNSYEQYF. The DNA for the CDR3 is TGCGCCAGCAGTTTCCGACAGGGGAATTCCTACGAGCAGTACTTC.

The chain uses TRBV2 and TRBJ2-3; 8 bases map to TRBD2. Germline values: CDR1 SNHLY, CDR2 FYNNEI. The CDR3 has 15 residues. V shed 7 bases and J 0 bases; nucleotides not matched to a gene: 6. For the CDR3, the DNA is TGTGCCAGCACCAGACTAGCGCTTAGCACAGATACGCAGTATTTT. This encodes CASTRLALSTDTQYF.

The chain carries TRBV5-4 and TRBJ2-3; 9 bases line up with TRBD2. This CDR3 has 18 amino acids. Germline V gene sequence: CDR1 SGHNT, CDR2 YYREEE (reference sequence). V lost 4 bases to trimming and J lost 0 bases; unmatched junction nucleotides: 12. CDR3 in DNA: TGTGCCAGCAGCACCAACCCATTGACTAGCGGCAGCACAGATACGCAGTATTTT. Its translation: CASSTNPLTSGSTDTQYF.

Only one count was recorded for this clone. The V and J genes are TRBV5-1 and TRBJ1-1, with a possible D match to TRBD1 (6 bases). The CDR3 is 16 amino acids. The germline CDR1 and CDR2 sequences are SGHRS and YFSETQ. With 3 bases removed from V and 7 bases from J, the gap between germline ends came to 22 bases. In DNA, the CDR3 is TGCGCCAGCAGCTCCCAGGTGAAGGGGGGTGGAGTTGAAGCTTTCTTT. Translated, it gives CASSSQVKGGGVEAFF.

The rearrangement joins TRBV6-1 to TRBJ2-2, with no clear D. V dropped 6 bases and J dropped 4 bases, with 9 bases sitting between them. Looked up from germline, CDR1 is MNHNS and CDR2 is SASEGT. The CDR3 has 13 amino acids. The CDR3 DNA is TGTGCCAGCAGCGTGGGAATCACCGGGGAGCTGTTTTTT. It is translated as CASSVGITGELFF.

The CDR3 sequence: CASRVGDRGYGYTF. The CDR3 DNA follows: TGTGCCAGCAGAGTGGGGGACCGCGGCTATGGCTACACCTTC. The chain uses TRBV28 and TRBJ1-2; tentative D call: TRBD1 (5 bases). With 6 bases removed from V and 4 bases from J, the gap between germline ends came to 15 bases. The germline gives CDR1 MDHEN, CDR2 SYDVKM. The CDR3 runs to 14 residues.